This paragraph reports one T cell receptor (beta chain). Its antigen specificity is not known. Base-call qualities are not available, and no considerably larger clone is one nucleotide away. TCRbeta CDR3 regions were amplified from genomic DNA by means of the immunoSEQ Assay, a bias-controlled multiplex PCR. In the paper's pipeline: Nucleated cell counts per sample were estimated from amplification of reference gene primers within the assay. Sequence reads were collapsed and filtered to measure the absolute abundance of every unique TCRbeta CDR3 rearrangement. For each sample, productive Simpson clonality was calculated by taking the square root of Simpson's diversity index across productive rearrangements. TCRdb took over this immuneACCESS table, retaining in-frame rearrangements with V and J assigned. Such tables are incomplete; in checked studies, under half of the missing clones stem from an unresolved V gene, and the remainder is unexplained. D and trimming were read from the DNA, whereas the V and J calls and clone size are those reported in that table. The sample records about 190,000 clones, around 80% of which are singletons. Roughly 12% of the sample is in the top ten clones.

CDR1 SGHVS and CDR2 FQNEAQ are derived from the germline V gene. The CDR3 holds 12 amino acids from the cysteine to the phenylalanine. Only CDR3 DNA remains: 36 bases, in frame from the first base. A distance of 5 bases separates the germline ends of V and J, which lose 5 bases and 2 bases respectively. This entry belongs to a study of blood T cell repertoires in COVID-19 (TCRdb year 2020). For the wider study: Samples covering the acute and convalescent phases of COVID-19 were provided by collaborators in the United States, Italy and Spain. The material from the prospective study consisted of cDNA or gDNA derived from T cells, B-cell-depleted T cells, or PBMCs. Subjects who had been exposed to COVID-19, were actively infected with it, or had recovered from it provided the deeply sampled blood TCRbeta repertoires that made up the dataset. The repertoires were released in a freely available public database meant as a resource for research on the immune response to SARS-CoV-2. Samples came from the ongoing ImmuneRACE study (first 160 participants) plus 1,254 subjects from 6 global collaborators. Sample metadata almost always included a de-identified subject ID, COVID-19 status, age in years and sex. Where available, HLA class I and class II types were taken from metadata supplied by the sample provider and were not determined by assay-based typing. Broader findings and caveats from the paper: The amount of clinical and demographic metadata varied by source and participant and was provided uncurated.

Whole blood was collected in K2EDTA tubes by collaborating institutions according to the institutions' own protocols. For TCRbeta analysis, collaborators shipped samples in one of three forms: frozen whole blood, isolated PBMCs, or DNA extracted from either of those sample types. Sequencing input: peripheral blood. The TCR comes from a woman aged 45-65 years with acute or convalescent COVID-19. The rearranged chain carries TRBV7-8 and TRBJ2-3; too little of a D gene remains to name it. The bases read TGTGCCAGCAGCCATTACACAGATACGCAGTATTTT. Its translation is CASSHYTDTQYF.